The clone carrying this TCR beta chain was detected many times. The germline CDR1 and CDR2 sequences are MNHEY and SMNVEV (reference sequence). The CDR3 contains 16 residues. V dropped 3 bases and J dropped 2 bases, with 17 bases sitting between them. This record belongs to a study of regulatory T cells in long-lasting Graves disease. Time point described: newly diagnosed GD, antithyroid drugs for less than 3 months. RNA extracted from PBMCs served as the sequencing template. Investigators prepared the TCR beta libraries by applying iRepertoire HTBI primers and Arm-PCR of CDR3 regions. TCRdb independently ran MiXCR on the multiplex PCR reads; one entry per CDR3 protein. The sample lists roughly 410,000 distinct CDR3 sequences; 15% were seen once. The sample also formed part of further work on T cells in Graves' hyperthyroidism and ophthalmopathy.

This specimen consisted of peripheral blood mononuclear cells (PBMCs), obtained at new diagnosis, from a patient treated with antithyroid drugs. J is TRBJ2-7 and V is TRBV27, with D possibly matching TRBD1 (6 bases). This clonotype originated in a middle-aged woman with Graves disease. The CDR3 sequence is CASSLSSGTQTYEQYF. CDR3 in DNA: TGTGCCAGCAGTTTGTCTTCCGGGACACAAACCTACGAGCAGTACTTC.